This TCR beta chain was identified during a study of blood T cell repertoires in COVID-19 (dated by TCRdb to the early 2020s). Regarding the research as a whole: Collaborator samples came from the United States, Italy and Spain and covered acute and convalescent phases of COVID-19. The prospective study material was composed of cDNA or gDNA derived from T cells, B-cell-depleted T cells, or PBMCs. Deeply sampled blood TCRbeta repertoires from subjects exposed to, actively infected with, or recovered from COVID-19 were included in the dataset. The repertoires were released in a freely available public database meant as a resource for research on the immune response to SARS-CoV-2. The samples were drawn from the first 160 participants of the ongoing ImmuneRACE study and from some 1,300 subjects provided by 6 global collaborators. A de-identified subject ID, COVID-19 status, age in years and sex were almost always included in the sample metadata. Where HLA class I and class II types were available, the types were taken from metadata supplied by the sample provider, not from assay-based typing.

In the germline V gene (reference sequence), CDR1 corresponds to LGHDT and CDR2 to YNNKEL. V is reduced by 4 bases and J by 3 bases, leaving a spacing of 8 bases between them. The cysteine opens and the phenylalanine closes a CDR3 of 13 amino acids. The sequence is cut down to CDR3 DNA, 39 bases in frame from base 1. Points the paper makes about the study in general: Clinical and demographic metadata were provided uncurated, with the amount varying by source and participant.

TCRbeta CDR3 regions were amplified from genomic DNA using the immunoSEQ Assay, a bias-controlled multiplex PCR. The authors' analysis ran thus. The number of nucleated cells in each sample was estimated from the amplification of reference gene primers within the assay. To quantify the absolute abundance of each unique TCRbeta CDR3 rearrangement, sequence reads were collapsed and filtered. For each sample, productive Simpson clonality was calculated as the square root of Simpson's diversity index across productive rearrangements. This immuneACCESS table, as held by TCRdb, lists in-frame sequences with V and J called but not all clones. Of the missing ones, under half trace to an unresolved V gene in checked studies; the others have no known cause. Clone size and the V and J calls come from that table; the DNA yielded D and trimming. Within this sample are 130,000 to 150,000 clones, with around 80% of them counted one time only. The top ten clones comprise approximately 38% of the sample.

The collaborating institutions used their own protocols to collect whole blood in K2EDTA tubes. Collaborator samples were shipped for TCRbeta analysis as frozen whole blood, isolated PBMCs, or DNA extracted from either sample type. Comments on this clone: Its antigen is currently not known. No base quality information exists; no much larger clone differs at one position.

The chain uses TRBV3-1 (or the pseudogene TRBV3-2) and TRBJ2-3, and perhaps TRBD1 as D gene, on 5 matching bases. The sequence derives from a human donor in a cohort sampled during active COVID-19. The sequenced material came from peripheral blood. The CDR3 protein: CASSPAGTDTQYF. Here is the DNA: TGTGCCAGCAGCCCTGCAGGGACAGATACGCAGTATTTT.